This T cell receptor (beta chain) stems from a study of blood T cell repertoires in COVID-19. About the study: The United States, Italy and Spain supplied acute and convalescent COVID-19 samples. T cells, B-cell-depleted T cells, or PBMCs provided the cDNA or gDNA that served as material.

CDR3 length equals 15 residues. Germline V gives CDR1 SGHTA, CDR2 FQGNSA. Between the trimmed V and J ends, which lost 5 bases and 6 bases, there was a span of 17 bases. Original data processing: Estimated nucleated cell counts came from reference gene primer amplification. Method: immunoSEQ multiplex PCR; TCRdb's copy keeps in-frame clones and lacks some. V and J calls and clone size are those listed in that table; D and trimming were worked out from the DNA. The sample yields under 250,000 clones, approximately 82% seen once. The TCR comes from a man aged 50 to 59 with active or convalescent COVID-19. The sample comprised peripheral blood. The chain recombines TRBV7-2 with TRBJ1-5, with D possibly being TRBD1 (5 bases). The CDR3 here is CASSVRTGSTQPQHF. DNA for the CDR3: TGTGCCAGCAGCGTACGTACAGGCTCGACTCAGCCCCAGCATTTT.